The 22 T cell receptor beta chains below all came from one sample that was sequenced in a study of T cell responses to AZD1222 COVID-19 vaccine. Profiled with immunoSEQ multiplex PCR; TCRdb holds only in-frame clones, not every one. The table has 250,000 to 300,000 clones, almost 95% seen once; the top ten hold less than 0.6%. The material sequenced was peripheral blood, taken 28 days after the second AZD1222 dose. The receptors stem from an adult who received the AZD1222 COVID-19 vaccine.

CDR3 sequence: CASSLNSGGSDTQYF. The CDR3 coding sequence is TGTGCCAGCAGCTTAAACAGCGGCGGGTCAGATACGCAGTATTTT. V and J are TRBV7-2 and TRBJ2-3, with a weak D call TRBD2 (5 bases). Trimming stripped 2 bases from V and 4 bases from J, with 13 bases between. Germline CDR1 and CDR2: SGHTA and FQGNSA. CDR3 length: 15 residues.

The chain combines TRBV7-8 with TRBJ1-5; D call uncertain. This CDR3 comprises 14 residues. Germline loops: CDR1 SGHVS, CDR2 FQNEAQ. V was pared by 1 base and J by 0 bases, with 4 bases between. In DNA, the CDR3 is TGTGCCAGCAGCTTAGACATTAGCAATCAGCCCCAGCATTTT. Translated, it gives CASSLDISNQPQHF.

This clone appeared a few times. The chain combines TRBV12-3 or TRBV12-4 with TRBJ2-5; no clear D. The CDR3 spans 13 residues. The germline V and J ends were trimmed by 0 bases and 4 bases, with 6 bases remaining between them. As DNA, the CDR3 is TGTGCCAGCAGTTTAGCCCATTTAGAGACCCAGTACTTC. Its protein product is CASSLAHLETQYF.

The chain couples TRBV6-6 to TRBJ1-3, with TRBD1 identical over 8 bases. The CDR3 sequence is 13 residues long. From germline, CDR1 is MNHNY and CDR2 SVGAGI (reference sequence). Germline trimming cut 6 bases from V and 6 bases from J; bases unmatched to any gene: 4. The CDR3 DNA is TGTGCCAGCAGCCCACAGGGGGAAAACACCATATATTTT. Translated, it gives CASSPQGENTIYF.

The V gene is TRBV5-1, the J gene TRBJ1-2; D not certain. The ends were cut back, 0 bases at V and 5 bases at J, with 17 bases in the middle. CDR1 is SGHRS and CDR2 is YFSETQ in the germline V gene. The CDR3 contains 16 residues. CDR3 loop: CASSLAQAKPEYGYTF. The CDR3 DNA follows: TGCGCCAGCAGCTTGGCCCAGGCGAAACCCGAGTATGGCTACACCTTC.

The gene calls are TRBV9 and TRBJ1-1; D gene ambiguous. Germline V gene sequence: CDR1 SGDLS, CDR2 YYNGEE. The CDR3 length is 13 residues. Trimming left V 0 bases short and J 6 bases short, with 9 bases between. The CDR3 nucleotides are TGTGCCAGCAGCGTAGATCTGAGCGCTGAAGCTTTCTTT. This gives the protein CASSVDLSAEAFF.

This rearrangement joins TRBV5-6 to TRBJ1-1, with 8 bases lining up with TRBD1. The J segment lost 1 base and the V segment lost 3 bases, leaving 5 bases of the junction unmatched. CDR3 length equals 15 residues. Germline CDR1 is SGHDT and CDR2 is YYEEEE. The CDR3 DNA reads as TGTGCCAGCAGCTCTCTACAGGGGGGGAACACTGAAGCTTTCTTT. Its protein product is CASSSLQGGNTEAFF.

The V call is TRBV11-2, the J call TRBJ2-1; 12 bases line up with TRBD2. This CDR3 spans 17 amino acids. V gave up 5 bases and J gave up 4 bases; unmatched junction bases: 9. Looked up from germline, CDR1 is SGHAT and CDR2 is FQNNGV. For the CDR3, the DNA is TGTGCCAGCAGCCCTAGGTCGGGACTAGCGGGTTACAATGAGCAGTTCTTC. It is translated as CASSPRSGLAGYNEQFF.

J is TRBJ1-2 and V is TRBV20-1; a possible D gene is TRBD1 (5 bases). Per the germline V gene, CDR1 is DFQATT and CDR2 is SNEGSKA (reference sequence). V lost 3 bases and J lost 0, with 14 bases in between. The CDR3 totals 15 residues. CDR3 DNA sequence: TGCAGTGCTAGTCATGAGGGGAACACTAACTATGGCTACACCTTC. Residues: CSASHEGNTNYGYTF.

The CDR3 bases are TGTGCCAGCAGTTTTCGGGGACCAGGTGCCGGGGAGCTGTTTTTT. This translates into CASSFRGPGAGELFF. The V gene is TRBV27, the J gene TRBJ2-2, with D possibly called TRBD1 or TRBD2 (5 bases each). This CDR3 contains 15 residues. The V and J ends lost 3 bases and 6 bases respectively, with 14 bases between them. CDR1 is MNHEY and CDR2 is SMNVEV in the germline V gene (reference sequence).

The CDR3 sequence is CSVSTQSSYEQYF. CDR3 bases: TGCAGCGTCTCCACCCAGAGCTCCTACGAGCAGTACTTC. The gene calls are TRBV29-1 and TRBJ2-7; no firm D call. The CDR3 runs to 13 residues. With 6 bases removed from V and 0 bases from J, the gap between germline ends came to 12 bases. The germline CDR1 and CDR2 sequences are SQVTM and ANQGSEA.

The V gene is TRBV5-1, the J gene TRBJ2-2, with unresolved D. The germline CDR1 and CDR2 sequences are SGHRS and YFSETQ. CDR3 length equals 14 residues. With 3 bases removed from V and 3 bases from J, the gap between germline ends came to 9 bases. CDR3 bases: TGCGCCAGCAGCTGGAAGCCGGACACCGGGGAGCTGTTTTTT. Its translation is CASSWKPDTGELFF.

The gene calls are TRBV7-3 and TRBJ2-1, with TRBD1 as a possible D gene (5 bases). The CDR3 is 12 residues long. V lost 5 bases to trimming and J lost 7 bases, with 9 bases between them. Germline assignment: CDR1 SGHTA and CDR2 FQGTGA. The CDR3 is CASSLPGNEQFF. The CDR3 nucleotides read TGTGCCAGCAGCCTACCAGGGAATGAGCAGTTCTTC.

The chain recombines TRBV4-1 with TRBJ2-7; possibly TRBD1 for D (6 bases). Germline V CDR1 and CDR2: MGHRA, YSYEKL. CDR3 length equals 16 residues. The germline V and J ends were trimmed by 2 bases and 7 bases, with 21 bases remaining between them. CDR3 sequence: CASSQPGGVGAREQYF. The CDR3 nucleotides read TGCGCCAGCAGCCAACCTGGTGGAGTGGGGGCGAGGGAGCAGTACTTC.

This chain connects TRBV23-1 to TRBJ1-2; TRBD1 is a possible D gene (6 bases). TRBV23-1 is known as an ORF, though its function is uncertain. V lost 10 bases, J lost 2 bases, and 14 bases lay in between. The CDR3 contains 13 residues. The CDR3 reads CATPSDRNYGYTF. The CDR3 DNA follows: TGCGCCACCCCCTCCGACAGGAACTATGGCTACACCTTC.

J is TRBJ2-1 and V is TRBV7-9; D is unclear. Germline V gene sequence: CDR1 SEHNR, CDR2 FQNEAQ (reference sequence). There are 14 residues in the CDR3. V was clipped by 5 bases and J by 4 bases, with 12 bases between them. The chain's CDR3 is CASSTTDGYNEQFF. CDR3 DNA: TGTGCCAGCAGCACCACCGACGGTTACAATGAGCAGTTCTTC.

V is TRBV19 and J is TRBJ2-1, with TRBD2 matching 7 bases. The CDR3 loop spans 14 amino acids. The V segment lost 4 bases and the J segment 4 bases; nucleotides outside the gene matches: 4. Looked up from germline, CDR1 is LNHDA and CDR2 is SQIVND (reference sequence). In DNA form, the CDR3 reads TGTGCCAGTAGTAAAACGGGAGGTTACAATGAGCAGTTCTTC. As protein: CASSKTGGYNEQFF.

This clone is a singleton in its sample. This chain joins TRBV2 and TRBJ2-7; 11 positions agree with TRBD1. In germline, CDR1 is SNHLY, CDR2 FYNNEI. Trimming cost V 3 bases and J 6 bases; bases outside gene matches: 4. The CDR3 is 14 amino acids. The CDR3 region is CASSEIGTGGEQYF. The CDR3 coding sequence is TGTGCCAGCAGTGAGATCGGGACAGGGGGCGAGCAGTACTTC. Drawing the rest from reference TRBV2 and TRBJ2-7, the complete variable domain is EPEVTQTPSHQVTQMGQEVILRCVPISNHLYFYWYRQILGQKVEFLVSFYNNEISEKSEIFDDQFSVERPDGSNFTLKIRSTKLEDSAMYFCASSEIGTGGEQYFGPGTRLTVT.

The chain combines TRBV18 with TRBJ2-1, with TRBD1 identical over 7 bases. This CDR3 contains 15 residues. The germline CDR1 and CDR2 sequences are KGHSH and LQKENI. With V trimmed by 3 bases and J by 1 base, 3 bases remained unmatched. The CDR3 region has the DNA TGTGCCAGCTCACCGGGACAGACGTCCTACAATGAGCAGTTCTTC. It translates to CASSPGQTSYNEQFF.

The V and J genes are TRBV5-5 and TRBJ1-3; D remains unclear. Germline loops: CDR1 SGHKS, CDR2 YYEKEE (reference sequence). The CDR3 loop spans 14 amino acids. Trimming shortened V by 1 base and J by 2 bases, and 7 bases separated the two germline ends. The CDR3 loop is CASSLRQAGNTIYF. The CDR3 DNA sequence: TGTGCCAGCAGCTTGCGGCAGGCTGGAAACACCATATATTTT.

This chain's CDR3 is CASSPWTGVGTDTQYF. The CDR3 region has the DNA TGTGCCAGCAGCCCCTGGACAGGGGTTGGCACAGATACGCAGTATTTT. This chain joins TRBV14 and TRBJ2-3, with TRBD1 identical over 9 bases. Germline V lookup: CDR1 SGHDN, CDR2 FVKESK. J was trimmed by 1 base and V by 4 bases; bases with no gene match: 6. CDR3 length equals 16 residues.

This chain uses TRBV12-3 or TRBV12-4 with TRBJ1-2; no definite D call. V lost 0 bases and J lost 3, with 5 bases in between. The CDR3 is made up of 13 amino acids. CDR3 sequence (DNA): TGTGCCAGCAGTTTAGCCAGCCACTATGGCTACACCTTC. It codes for CASSLASHYGYTF.